This entry lists 24 T cell receptor beta chains sequenced from one sample in a study of CD8+ T cells in alopecia areata (dated 2018 in TCRdb). Receptor libraries were prepared by the immunoSEQ multiplex PCR assay. RNA was extracted from all samples and reverse transcribed into cDNA as template for TCR sequencing. TCRdb carries this immuneACCESS record with in-frame sequences only. Its versions omit some clonotypes, under half of them owing to an unresolved V gene in the studies checked, with the rest unexplained. This sample comprises 70,000 to 95,000 clones, roughly half of them detected only once. The top ten constitute approximately 5.4% of the sample. Sample: NKG2D-high CD8+ T cells sorted from blood. According to the study, the label for this sample's cell subset or site signals: sorted CD8+ NKG2D-high blood T cells. The receptor source for this set is a human donor with alopecia areata.

This chain uses TRBV28 with TRBJ1-5; the D gene is possibly TRBD1 (5 bases). This CDR3 comprises 13 residues. Germline values: CDR1 MDHEN, CDR2 SYDVKM. Trimming stripped 5 bases from V and 2 bases from J, with 7 bases between. The CDR3 here is CASSQQGNQPQHF. As DNA, the CDR3 is TGTGCCAGCAGTCAACAGGGCAATCAGCCCCAGCATTTT.

This chain links TRBV5-6 with TRBJ2-5; tentatively, D is TRBD1 (5 bases). Germline V gene data show CDR1 as SGHDT and CDR2 as YYEEEE. V lost 3 bases, J lost 5 bases, and 26 bases lay in between. The length of the CDR3 is 18 residues. The CDR3 reads CASSWGRSVAIDLETQYF. As DNA, the CDR3 is TGTGCCAGCAGCTGGGGCCGATCAGTGGCTATCGATCTGGAGACCCAGTACTTC.

This clone was found a few times. The chain links TRBV29-1 to TRBJ2-5; possible D gene TRBD2, 7 bases. Germline V gene sequence: CDR1 SQVTM, CDR2 ANQGSEA. Trimming cost V 4 bases and J 4 bases, with 16 bases left between them. This CDR3 spans 14 amino acids. CDR3 bases: TGCAGCGTTGCGGGGGGCGAGTGGCGAGAGACCCAGTACTTC. Amino acid sequence: CSVAGGEWRETQYF. Full variable domain (rest looked up from reference TRBV29-1 and TRBJ2-5): SAVISQKPSRDICQRGTSLTIQCQVDSQVTMMFWYRQQPGQSLTLIATANQGSEATYESGFVIDKFPISRPNLTFSTLTVSNMSPEDSSIYLCSVAGGEWRETQYFGPGTRLLVL.

V gene TRBV5-4 combines with J gene TRBJ2-7; weak D call: TRBD2 (5 bases). The V gene lost 0 bases and the J gene lost 7 bases, with 8 bases spanning the gap. Germline V gives CDR1 SGHNT, CDR2 YYREEE (reference sequence). The CDR3 is 12 amino acids. The CDR3 sequence: CASSLGGGEQYF. DNA for the CDR3: TGTGCCAGCAGCTTGGGAGGCGGGGAGCAGTACTTC.

The table lists this clone with a few counts. This chain connects TRBV28 to TRBJ2-5, with TRBD2 as a possible D gene (5 bases). The length of the CDR3 is 13 residues. Germline CDR1 and CDR2: MDHEN and SYDVKM. V gave up 8 bases and J gave up 5 bases, with 15 bases separating them. CDR3 in DNA: TGTGCCAGCCACTTCGACGGGGTGGAGACCCAGTACTTC. This codes for CASHFDGVETQYF.

V gene TRBV27 combines with J gene TRBJ2-7; no definite D call. Germline values: CDR1 MNHEY, CDR2 SMNVEV (reference sequence). The CDR3 length is 14 residues. The V and J ends lost 5 bases and 4 bases respectively, with 15 bases between them. The CDR3 coding sequence is TGTGCCAGCAGTCTCCGACCCCTCGGGTACGAGCAGTACTTC. Translating it yields CASSLRPLGYEQYF.

The rearrangement uses TRBV2 and TRBJ2-3, with D tentatively TRBD1 (6 bases). The CDR3 totals 17 residues. Germline V CDR1 and CDR2: SNHLY, FYNNEI. Trimming pared 5 bases from V and 0 bases from J, leaving 18 bases between. CDR3: CASSPRPTGSSTDTQYF. DNA for the CDR3: TGTGCCAGCAGTCCCAGGCCGACAGGCTCTAGCACAGATACGCAGTATTTT. Based on the CDR3 plus reference TRBV2 and TRBJ2-3, the full variable domain is EPEVTQTPSHQVTQMGQEVILRCVPISNHLYFYWYRQILGQKVEFLVSFYNNEISEKSEIFDDQFSVERPDGSNFTLKIRSTKLEDSAMYFCASSPRPTGSSTDTQYFGPGTRLTVL.

The chain combines TRBV9 with TRBJ2-3; no firm D call. V shed 0 bases and J shed 5 bases, with 13 bases lying between them. Germline lookup yields CDR1 SGDLS and CDR2 YYNGEE. This CDR3 is built from 15 residues. CDR3 DNA: TGTGCCAGCAGCGTAGGTGGCAGCTCGGAAGATACGCAGTATTTT. Protein product: CASSVGGSSEDTQYF.

The chain employs TRBV7-9 and TRBJ2-7; D call uncertain. Germline CDR1 and CDR2: SEHNR and FQNEAQ (reference sequence). This CDR3 is built from 13 residues. Trimming took off 5 bases at V and 5 bases at J, with 13 bases between the two ends. Here the CDR3 reads CASSIGRSDEQYF. CDR3 nucleotide sequence: TGTGCCAGCAGCATTGGACGGTCCGACGAGCAGTACTTC.

The rearrangement joins TRBV6-1 to TRBJ2-5; 9 bases are shared with TRBD1. V gave up 5 bases and J gave up 5 bases; unmatched junction bases: 6. CDR3 length: 14 residues. The germline V gene encodes CDR1 MNHNS and CDR2 SASEGT. This CDR3 is CASSLGQGKETQYF. The CDR3 nucleotides read TGTGCCAGCAGTCTTGGACAGGGGAAGGAGACCCAGTACTTC.

V gene TRBV27 combines with J gene TRBJ1-1, with 9 bases fitting TRBD1. The V gene's germline CDR1 is MNHEY and CDR2 SMNVEV (reference sequence). The CDR3 has 12 residues. V lost 3 bases to trimming and J lost 8 bases; unmatched junction nucleotides: 1. The CDR3 loop reads CASSLTGGEAFF. In DNA, the CDR3 is TGTGCCAGCAGTTTGACAGGGGGGGAAGCTTTCTTT.

This clone was recorded a few times. The gene calls are TRBV15 and TRBJ2-2; 9 nucleotides line up with TRBD2. This CDR3 region has 17 residues. Looked up from germline, CDR1 is LNHNV and CDR2 is YYDKDF (reference sequence). Losses at the gene ends were 0 bases for V and 7 bases for J; bases not matched to a gene: 9. CDR3 sequence reads: CATSRDRSGGPNGELFF. DNA of the CDR3: TGTGCCACCAGCAGAGATCGGAGCGGGGGGCCCAACGGGGAGCTGTTTTTT. Using reference TRBV15 and TRBJ2-2 for the parts outside the CDR3, the full variable domain is DAMVIQNPRYQVTQFGKPVTLSCSQTLNHNVMYWYQQKSSQAPKLLFHYYDKDFNNEADTPDNFQSRRPNTSFCFLDIRSPGLGDTAMYLCATSRDRSGGPNGELFFGEGSRLTVL.

The gene calls are TRBV9 and TRBJ2-6; D gene unclear. This CDR3 region has 16 residues. CDR1 SGDLS and CDR2 YYNGEE come from the germline V gene. V lost 5 bases to trimming and J lost 0 bases, with 12 bases between them. CDR3 nucleotide sequence: TGTGCCAGCAGAGGTGTACAGAGCTCTGGGGCCAACGTCCTGACTTTC. It is translated as CASRGVQSSGANVLTF.

This sequence joins TRBV5-1 and TRBJ2-7; no firm D call. CDR3 size: 11 residues. The V and J ends lost 4 bases and 2 bases respectively, with 4 bases between them. Germline V gene data show CDR1 as SGHRS and CDR2 as YFSETQ. Here the CDR3 reads CASSGTYEQYF. CDR3 nucleotides: TGCGCCAGCAGCGGGACCTACGAGCAGTACTTC.

The chain links TRBV29-1 to TRBJ2-5; D is perhaps TRBD1 (6 bases). Germline V gene sequence: CDR1 SQVTM, CDR2 ANQGSEA. Trimming pared 6 bases from V and 5 bases from J, leaving 16 bases between. The CDR3 loop spans 13 amino acids. The CDR3 protein is CSVAGQLEETQYF. CDR3 DNA sequence: TGCAGCGTCGCAGGACAGCTGGAGGAGACCCAGTACTTC.

With respect to this clone: A read error may account for a junction end that differs from germline. This chain uses TRBV29-1 with TRBJ2-4; D not resolved. From germline, CDR1 is SQVTM and CDR2 ANQGSEA. This CDR3 spans 10 amino acids. The CDR3 DNA is TGCAGCGTGGAAGACACTTTTCAGTACTTC. Translated, it gives CSVEDTFQYF.

As DNA, the CDR3 is TGTGCCAGCAGCCCCGTTGGACATAACTCCTACGAGCAGTACTTC. Protein: CASSPVGHNSYEQYF. The chain has TRBV5-4 and TRBJ2-7; a possible D gene is TRBD1 (5 bases). CDR1 and CDR2 from the germline V gene are SGHNT and YYREEE (reference sequence). The CDR3 consists of 15 residues. V lost 4 bases to trimming and J lost 0 bases, with 14 bases between them.

For the CDR3, the DNA is TGTGCCAGTAGTATCGCGGGGTTCTACGAGCAGTACTTC. Its protein product is CASSIAGFYEQYF. The chain employs TRBV19 and TRBJ2-7; weak D call: TRBD2 (6 bases). This CDR3 is built from 13 residues. V lost 3 bases, J lost 3 bases, and 9 bases lay in between. CDR1 and CDR2 from the germline V gene are LNHDA and SQIVND (reference sequence).

J is TRBJ2-1 and V is TRBV15, with D hard to call. The germline V gene has CDR1 LNHNV and CDR2 YYDKDF (reference sequence). V dropped 0 bases and J dropped 14 bases, with 11 bases sitting between them. The CDR3 extends over 12 amino acids. In nucleotides, the CDR3 is TGTGCCACCAGCAGAGAAGGCGGCGATAAGTTCTTC. Translation: CATSREGGDKFF.

This rearrangement joins TRBV7-2 to TRBJ2-3, with TRBD2 identical over 9 bases. V lost 3 bases and J lost 1; bases outside the gene matches: 2. CDR1 and CDR2 (germline): SGHTA, FQGNSA. The CDR3 contains 15 residues. The CDR3 here is CASSFSSGGTDTQYF. DNA of the CDR3: TGTGCCAGCAGCTTCTCTAGCGGGGGCACAGATACGCAGTATTTT.

This clone was observed a few times. This sequence joins TRBV2 and TRBJ2-1; D assignment may be TRBD1 or TRBD2 (5 bases each). The CDR3 is made up of 14 amino acids. Germline assignment: CDR1 SNHLY and CDR2 FYNNEI. Between the trimmed V and J ends, which lost 8 bases and 0 bases, there was a span of 11 bases. CDR3 sequence: CASEVGDSYNEQFF. The CDR3 DNA is TGTGCCAGCGAAGTGGGGGACTCCTACAATGAGCAGTTCTTC. The full variable domain, with the rest looked up from reference TRBV2 and TRBJ2-1, is EPEVTQTPSHQVTQMGQEVILRCVPISNHLYFYWYRQILGQKVEFLVSFYNNEISEKSEIFDDQFSVERPDGSNFTLKIRSTKLEDSAMYFCASEVGDSYNEQFFGPGTRLTVL.

This chain links TRBV15 with TRBJ2-3, with D perhaps matching TRBD1 (6 bases). The V and J ends lost 9 bases and 6 bases respectively, with 10 bases between them. CDR1 is LNHNV and CDR2 is YYDKDF in the germline V gene (reference sequence). The CDR3 sequence is 11 residues long. The CDR3 bases are TGTGCCACATTGGGGGCTGATACGCAGTATTTT. Protein product: CATLGADTQYF.

This clone turned up a few times. V is TRBV28 and J is TRBJ2-1; D remains unclear. Germline loops: CDR1 MDHEN, CDR2 SYDVKM. V was pared by 4 bases and J by 2 bases, with 3 bases between. The CDR3 covers 12 residues. The CDR3 region has the DNA TGTGCCAGCAGTTGGACCTACAATGAGCAGTTCTTC. This gives the protein CASSWTYNEQFF. Complete variable domain (other parts from reference TRBV28 and TRBJ2-1): DVKVTQSSRYLVKRTGEKVFLECVQDMDHENMFWYRQDPGLGLRLIYFSYDVKMKEKGDIPEGYSVSREKKERFSLILESASTNQTSMYLCASSWTYNEQFFGPGTRLTVL.

Remarks on this clone: Compared with germline, one end of the junction differs, possibly owing to a read error. The chain uses TRBV29-1 and TRBJ1-1, with unresolved D. The CDR3 spans 15 residues. CDR1 and CDR2 (germline): SQVTM, ANQGSEA. The CDR3 sequence: CSVSRNIPLNTEAFF. CDR3 nucleotide sequence: TGCAGCGTTTCCAGGAATATCCCCCTGAATACTGAAGCTTTCTTT.